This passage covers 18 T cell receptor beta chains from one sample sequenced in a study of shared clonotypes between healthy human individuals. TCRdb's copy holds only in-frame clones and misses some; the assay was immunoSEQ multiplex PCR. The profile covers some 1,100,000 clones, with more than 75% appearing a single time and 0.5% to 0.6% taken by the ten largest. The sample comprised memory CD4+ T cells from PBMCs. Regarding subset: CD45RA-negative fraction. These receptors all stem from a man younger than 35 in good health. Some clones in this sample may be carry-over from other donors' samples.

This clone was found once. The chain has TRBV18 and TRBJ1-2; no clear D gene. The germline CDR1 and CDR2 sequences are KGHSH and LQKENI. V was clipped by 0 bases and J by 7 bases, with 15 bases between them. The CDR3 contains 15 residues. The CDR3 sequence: CASSPPLPEGGGYTF. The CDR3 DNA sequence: TGTGCCAGCTCACCACCGCTCCCTGAAGGTGGTGGCTACACCTTC.

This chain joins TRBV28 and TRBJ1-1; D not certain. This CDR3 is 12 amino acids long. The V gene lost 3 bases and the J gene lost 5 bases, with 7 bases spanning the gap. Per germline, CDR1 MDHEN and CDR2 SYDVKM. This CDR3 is CASSLVLTEAFF. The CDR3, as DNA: TGTGCCAGCAGTTTGGTGTTGACTGAAGCTTTCTTT.

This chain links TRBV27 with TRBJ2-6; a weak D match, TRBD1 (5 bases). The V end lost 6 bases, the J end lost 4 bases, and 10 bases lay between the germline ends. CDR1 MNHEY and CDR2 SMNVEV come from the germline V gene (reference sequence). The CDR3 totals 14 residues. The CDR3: CASSQGYGANVLTF. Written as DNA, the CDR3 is TGTGCCAGCAGCCAGGGTTACGGGGCCAACGTCCTGACTTTC.

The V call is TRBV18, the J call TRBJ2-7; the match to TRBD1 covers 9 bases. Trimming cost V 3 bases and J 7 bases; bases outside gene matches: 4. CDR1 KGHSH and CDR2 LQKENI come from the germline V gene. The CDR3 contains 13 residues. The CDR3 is CASSPDRGLEQYF. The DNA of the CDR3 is TGTGCCAGCTCACCGGACAGGGGTCTGGAGCAGTACTTC.

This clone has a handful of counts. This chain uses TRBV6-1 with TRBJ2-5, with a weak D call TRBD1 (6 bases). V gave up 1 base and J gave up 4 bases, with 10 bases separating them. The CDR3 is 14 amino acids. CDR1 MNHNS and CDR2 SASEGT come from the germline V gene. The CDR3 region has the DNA TGTGCCAGCAGTGAAGGTTGGACAGCAGAGACCCAGTACTTC. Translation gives CASSEGWTAETQYF.

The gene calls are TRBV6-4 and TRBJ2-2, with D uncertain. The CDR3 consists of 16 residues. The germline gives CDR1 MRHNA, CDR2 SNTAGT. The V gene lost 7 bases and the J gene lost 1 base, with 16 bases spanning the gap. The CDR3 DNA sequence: TGTGCCAGCACCCCCGAGGCCAACAAGAACACCGGGGAGCTGTTTTTT. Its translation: CASTPEANKNTGELFF.

The CDR3 sequence is CASSLWLGGTEAFF. In DNA, the CDR3 is TGCGCCAGCAGCTTGTGGTTGGGAGGCACTGAAGCTTTCTTT. The chain joins TRBV5-1 to TRBJ1-1, with D unclear. The CDR3 extends over 14 amino acids. The V gene lost 1 base and the J gene lost 4 bases, with 11 bases spanning the gap. CDR1 SGHRS and CDR2 YFSETQ come from the germline V gene.

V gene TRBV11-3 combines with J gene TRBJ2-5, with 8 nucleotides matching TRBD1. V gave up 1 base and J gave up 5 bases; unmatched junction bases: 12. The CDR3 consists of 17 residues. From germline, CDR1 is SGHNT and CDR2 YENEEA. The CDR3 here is CASSLGTGKSRRETQYF. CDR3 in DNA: TGTGCCAGCAGCTTAGGGACAGGGAAATCCAGGAGGGAGACCCAGTACTTC.

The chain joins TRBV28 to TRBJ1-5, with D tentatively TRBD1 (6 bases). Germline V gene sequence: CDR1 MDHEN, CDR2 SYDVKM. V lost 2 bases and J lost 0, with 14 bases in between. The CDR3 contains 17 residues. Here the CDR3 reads CASSLNHGGFSNQPQHF. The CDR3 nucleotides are TGTGCCAGCAGTTTAAATCATGGGGGCTTTAGCAATCAGCCCCAGCATTTT. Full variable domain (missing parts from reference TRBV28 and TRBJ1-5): DVKVTQSSRYLVKRTGEKVFLECVQDMDHENMFWYRQDPGLGLRLIYFSYDVKMKEKGDIPEGYSVSREKKERFSLILESASTNQTSMYLCASSLNHGGFSNQPQHFGDGTRLSIL.

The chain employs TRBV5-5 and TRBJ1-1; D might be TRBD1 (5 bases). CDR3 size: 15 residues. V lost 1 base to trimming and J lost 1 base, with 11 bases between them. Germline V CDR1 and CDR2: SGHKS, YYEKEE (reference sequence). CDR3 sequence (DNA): TGTGCCAGCAGCTTGATGGGGGTAAAGAACACTGAAGCTTTCTTT. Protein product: CASSLMGVKNTEAFF. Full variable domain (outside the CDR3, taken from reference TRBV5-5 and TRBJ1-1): DAGVTQSPTHLIKTRGQQVTLRCSPISGHKSVSWYQQVLGQGPQFIFQYYEKEERGRGNFPDRFSARQFPNYSSELNVNALLLGDSALYLCASSLMGVKNTEAFFGQGTRLTVV.

DNA for the CDR3: TGTGCCAGCAGTCCCGACCGGGCCCGGGGCGGCTACGAGCAGTACTTC. This encodes CASSPDRARGGYEQYF. The chain links TRBV27 to TRBJ2-7, with D perhaps given as TRBD1 or TRBD2 (5 bases each). This CDR3 has 16 residues. CDR1 is MNHEY, CDR2 SMNVEV, per germline (reference sequence). Trimming pared 5 bases from V and 3 bases from J, leaving 20 bases between.

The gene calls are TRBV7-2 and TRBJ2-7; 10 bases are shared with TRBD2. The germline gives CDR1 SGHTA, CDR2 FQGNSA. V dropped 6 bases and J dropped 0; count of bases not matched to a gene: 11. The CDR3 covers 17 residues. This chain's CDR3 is CASRLARSGRASYEQYF. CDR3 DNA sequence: TGTGCCAGCAGACTAGCGCGAAGCGGGAGGGCCTCCTACGAGCAGTACTTC.

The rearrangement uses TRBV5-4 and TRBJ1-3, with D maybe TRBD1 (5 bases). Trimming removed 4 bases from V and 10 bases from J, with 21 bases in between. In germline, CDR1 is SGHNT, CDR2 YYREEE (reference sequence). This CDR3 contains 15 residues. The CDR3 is CASSRPGPGPQTIYF. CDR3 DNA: TGTGCCAGCAGCCGACCCGGCCCGGGGCCCCAAACCATATATTTT.

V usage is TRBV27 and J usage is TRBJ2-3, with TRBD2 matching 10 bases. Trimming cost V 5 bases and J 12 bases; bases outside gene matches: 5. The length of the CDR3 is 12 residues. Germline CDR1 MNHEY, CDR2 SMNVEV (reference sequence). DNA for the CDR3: TGTGCCAGCAGTCAAAGCGGGAGGGCCCAGTATTTT. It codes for CASSQSGRAQYF.

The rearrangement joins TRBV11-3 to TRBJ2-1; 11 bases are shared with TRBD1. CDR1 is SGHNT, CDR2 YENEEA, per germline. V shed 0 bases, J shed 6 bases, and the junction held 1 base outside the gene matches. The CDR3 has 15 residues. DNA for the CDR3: TGTGCCAGCAGCTTAGAGGGACAGGGGGGCAATGAGCAGTTCTTC. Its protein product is CASSLEGQGGNEQFF.

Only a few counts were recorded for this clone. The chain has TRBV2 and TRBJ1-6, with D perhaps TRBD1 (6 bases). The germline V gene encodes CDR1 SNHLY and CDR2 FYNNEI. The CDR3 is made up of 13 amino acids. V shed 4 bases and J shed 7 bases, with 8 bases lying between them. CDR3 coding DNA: TGTGCCAGCAGTGTTGACAGGAATTCACCCCTCCACTTT. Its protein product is CASSVDRNSPLHF.

CDR3 loop: CASIASGKETQYF. DNA for the CDR3: TGTGCCAGCATAGCTAGCGGGAAAGAGACCCAGTACTTC. The chain couples TRBV28 to TRBJ2-5; 9 bases align to TRBD2. The ends lost 7 bases at V and 3 bases at J; junction bases unmatched: 3. The CDR3 consists of 13 residues. The germline gives CDR1 MDHEN, CDR2 SYDVKM.

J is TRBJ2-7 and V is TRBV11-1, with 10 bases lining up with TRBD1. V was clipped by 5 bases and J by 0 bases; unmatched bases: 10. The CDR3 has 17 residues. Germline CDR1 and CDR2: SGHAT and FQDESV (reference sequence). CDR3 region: CASSPPRGTGVSYEQYF. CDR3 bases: TGTGCCAGCAGCCCCCCGAGAGGGACAGGGGTCTCCTACGAGCAGTACTTC.